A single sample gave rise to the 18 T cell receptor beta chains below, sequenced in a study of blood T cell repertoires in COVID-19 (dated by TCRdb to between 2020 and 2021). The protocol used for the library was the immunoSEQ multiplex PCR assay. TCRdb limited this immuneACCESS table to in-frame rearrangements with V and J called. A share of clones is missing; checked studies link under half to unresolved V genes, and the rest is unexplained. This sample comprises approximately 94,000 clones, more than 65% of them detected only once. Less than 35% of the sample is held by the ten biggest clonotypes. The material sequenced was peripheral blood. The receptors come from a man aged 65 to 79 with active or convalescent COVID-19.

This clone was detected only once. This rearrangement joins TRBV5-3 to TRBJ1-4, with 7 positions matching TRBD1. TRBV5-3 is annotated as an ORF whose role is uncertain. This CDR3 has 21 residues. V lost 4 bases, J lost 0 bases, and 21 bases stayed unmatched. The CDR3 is CARSHTRVPGGPPTTNEKLFF. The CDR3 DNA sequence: TGTGCCAGAAGCCACACGCGGGTACCAGGGGGTCCTCCAACAACTAATGAAAAACTGTTTTTT.

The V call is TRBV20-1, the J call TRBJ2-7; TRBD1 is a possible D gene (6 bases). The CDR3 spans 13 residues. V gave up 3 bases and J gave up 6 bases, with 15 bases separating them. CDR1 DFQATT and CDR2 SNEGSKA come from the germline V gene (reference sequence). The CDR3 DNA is TGCAGTGCTAGTTTAGGGGGTCTCCCCGAGCAGTACTTC. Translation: CSASLGGLPEQYF.

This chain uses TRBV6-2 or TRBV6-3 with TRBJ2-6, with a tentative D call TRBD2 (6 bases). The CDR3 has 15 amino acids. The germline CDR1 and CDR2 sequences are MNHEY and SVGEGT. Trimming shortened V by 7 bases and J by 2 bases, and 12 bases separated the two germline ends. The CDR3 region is CASTPGGTGANVLTF. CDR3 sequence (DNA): TGTGCCAGCACCCCTGGAGGGACTGGGGCCAACGTCCTGACTTTC.

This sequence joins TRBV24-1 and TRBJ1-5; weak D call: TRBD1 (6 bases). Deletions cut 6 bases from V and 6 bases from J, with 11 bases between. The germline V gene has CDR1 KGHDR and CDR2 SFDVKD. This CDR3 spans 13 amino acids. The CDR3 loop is CATSLGGAQPQHF. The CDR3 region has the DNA TGTGCCACCAGTTTGGGGGGGGCTCAGCCCCAGCATTTT.

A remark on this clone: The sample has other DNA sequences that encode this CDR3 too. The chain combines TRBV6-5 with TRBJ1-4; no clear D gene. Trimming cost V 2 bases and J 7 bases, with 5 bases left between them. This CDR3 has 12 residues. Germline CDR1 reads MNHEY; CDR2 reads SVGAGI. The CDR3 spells CASSYPSEKLFF. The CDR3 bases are TGTGCCAGCAGTTACCCCAGTGAAAAACTGTTTTTT.

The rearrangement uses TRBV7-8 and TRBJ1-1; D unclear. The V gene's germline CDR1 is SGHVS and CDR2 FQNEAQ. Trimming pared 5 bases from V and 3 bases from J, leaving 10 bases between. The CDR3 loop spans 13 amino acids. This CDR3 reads CASSQGGHTEAFF. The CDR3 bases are TGTGCCAGCAGCCAAGGAGGGCACACTGAAGCTTTCTTT.

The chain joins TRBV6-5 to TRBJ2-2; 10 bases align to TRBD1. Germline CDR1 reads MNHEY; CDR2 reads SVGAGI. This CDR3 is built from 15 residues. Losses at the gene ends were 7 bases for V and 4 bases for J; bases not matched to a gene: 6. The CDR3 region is CASNRQGAGTGELFF. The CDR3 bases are TGTGCCAGCAATCGACAGGGGGCCGGCACCGGGGAGCTGTTTTTT.

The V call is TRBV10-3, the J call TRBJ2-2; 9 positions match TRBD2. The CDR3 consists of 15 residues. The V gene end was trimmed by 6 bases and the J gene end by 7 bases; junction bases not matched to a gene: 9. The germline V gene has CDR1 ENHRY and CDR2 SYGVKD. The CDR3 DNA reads TGTGCCATCAGCGCCGGGACTAGCACTGGCGGGGAGCTGTTTTTT. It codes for CAISAGTSTGGELFF.

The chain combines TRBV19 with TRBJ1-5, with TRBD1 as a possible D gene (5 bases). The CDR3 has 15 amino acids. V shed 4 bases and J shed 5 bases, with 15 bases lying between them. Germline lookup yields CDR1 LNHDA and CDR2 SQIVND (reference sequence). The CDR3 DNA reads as TGTGCCAGTAGTACCTTAACAGGAACGGATCAGCCCCAGCATTTT. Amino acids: CASSTLTGTDQPQHF.

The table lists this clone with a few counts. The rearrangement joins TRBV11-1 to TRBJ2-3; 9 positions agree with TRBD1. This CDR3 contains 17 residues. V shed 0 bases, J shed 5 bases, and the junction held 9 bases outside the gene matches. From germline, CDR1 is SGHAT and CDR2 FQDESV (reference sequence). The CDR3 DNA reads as TGTGCCAGCAGCTTAGCCCCGGGACAGGGTATCGGAGATACGCAGTATTTT. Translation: CASSLAPGQGIGDTQYF.

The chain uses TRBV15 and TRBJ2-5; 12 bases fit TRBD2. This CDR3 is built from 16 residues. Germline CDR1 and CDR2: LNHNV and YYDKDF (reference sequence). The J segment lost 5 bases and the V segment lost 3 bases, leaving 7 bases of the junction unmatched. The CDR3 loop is CATSSLLAGGRETQYF. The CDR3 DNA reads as TGTGCCACCAGCAGCCTACTAGCGGGAGGTAGGGAGACCCAGTACTTC.

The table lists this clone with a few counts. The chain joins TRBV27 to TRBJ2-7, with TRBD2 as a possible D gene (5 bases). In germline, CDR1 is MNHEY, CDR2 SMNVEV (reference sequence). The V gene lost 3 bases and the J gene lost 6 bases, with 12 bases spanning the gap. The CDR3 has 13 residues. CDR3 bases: TGTGCCAGCAGTTTCACGGTGGCGGGCGAGCAGTACTTC. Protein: CASSFTVAGEQYF.

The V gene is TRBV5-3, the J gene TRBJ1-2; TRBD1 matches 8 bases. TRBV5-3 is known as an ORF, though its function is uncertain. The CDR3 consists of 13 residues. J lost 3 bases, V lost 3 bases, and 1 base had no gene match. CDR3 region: CARSSDRDYGYTF. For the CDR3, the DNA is TGTGCCAGAAGCTCGGACAGGGACTATGGCTACACCTTC.

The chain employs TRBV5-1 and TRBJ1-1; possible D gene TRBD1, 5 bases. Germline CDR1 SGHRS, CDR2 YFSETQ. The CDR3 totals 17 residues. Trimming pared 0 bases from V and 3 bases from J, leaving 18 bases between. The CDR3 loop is CASSLGAGIGVDTEAFF. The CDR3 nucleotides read TGCGCCAGCAGCTTGGGGGCTGGGATAGGGGTAGACACTGAAGCTTTCTTT.

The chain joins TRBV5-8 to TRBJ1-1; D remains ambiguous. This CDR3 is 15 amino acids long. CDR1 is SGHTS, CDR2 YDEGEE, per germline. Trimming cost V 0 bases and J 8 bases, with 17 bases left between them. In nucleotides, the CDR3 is TGTGCCAGCAGCTTGGCTTCGGGTGCCGATGGGGAAGCTTTCTTT. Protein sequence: CASSLASGADGEAFF. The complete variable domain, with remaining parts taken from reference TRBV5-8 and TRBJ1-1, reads EAGVTQSPTHLIKTRGQQATLRCSPISGHTSVYWYQQALGLGLQFLLWYDEGEERNRGNFPPRFSGRQFPNYSSELNVNALELEDSALYLCASSLASGADGEAFFGQGTRLTVV.

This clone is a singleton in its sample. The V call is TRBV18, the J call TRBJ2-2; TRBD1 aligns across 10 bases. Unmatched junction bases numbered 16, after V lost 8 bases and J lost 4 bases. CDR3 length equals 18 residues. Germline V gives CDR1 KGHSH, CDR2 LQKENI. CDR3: CASTKTGGDSPGTGELFF. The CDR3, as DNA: TGTGCCAGCACGAAGACAGGGGGCGACAGTCCTGGCACCGGGGAGCTGTTTTTT. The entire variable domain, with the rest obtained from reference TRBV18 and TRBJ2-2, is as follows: NAGVMQNPRHLVRRRGQEARLRCSPMKGHSHVYWYRQLPEEGLKFMVYLQKENIIDESGMPKERFSAEFPKEGPSILRIQQVVRGDSAAYFCASTKTGGDSPGTGELFFGEGSRLTVL.

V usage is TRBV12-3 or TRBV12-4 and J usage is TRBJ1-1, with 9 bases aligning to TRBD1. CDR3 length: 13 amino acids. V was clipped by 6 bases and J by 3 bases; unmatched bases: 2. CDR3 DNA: TGTGCCAGCAGCACAGGGGGCCACACTGAAGCTTTCTTT. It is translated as CASSTGGHTEAFF.

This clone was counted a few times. The CDR3 region has the DNA TGTGCCAGCAGCTTAGACTACTCCTACAATGAGCAGTTCTTC. It is translated as CASSLDYSYNEQFF. The chain uses TRBV7-2 and TRBJ2-1, with D hard to call. This CDR3 is built from 14 residues. Per germline, CDR1 SGHTA and CDR2 FQGNSA. Deletions cut 1 base from V and 0 bases from J, with 4 bases between.